One sample yielded the 9 T cell receptor beta chains listed below, sequenced in a study of shared clonotypes between healthy human individuals (dated by TCRdb to 2020 to 2022). To prepare the library, the immunoSEQ multiplex PCR assay was applied. TCRdb's version of the immuneACCESS table is confined to in-frame rearrangements and falls short of the full clone set. An unresolved V gene accounts for under half of the shortfall where checked; the remainder is of unknown origin. The sample table holds 850,000 to 1,200,000 clones, of which around four fifths were seen once. Together, the top ten hold 1.2% to 1.5% of the sample. The source material was memory CD4+ T cells sorted from blood. This specimen's cell subset or site label, per the study, means: CD45RA-negative fraction. These receptors came from a young man in good health.

V usage is TRBV2 and J usage is TRBJ2-3, with 9 bases identical to TRBD2. The CDR3 extends over 14 amino acids. The V gene end was trimmed by 7 bases and the J gene end by 1 base; junction bases not matched to a gene: 3. Per germline, CDR1 SNHLY and CDR2 FYNNEI. CDR3 protein: CASKRLAGTDTQYF. CDR3 in DNA: TGTGCCAGCAAGAGACTAGCGGGCACAGATACGCAGTATTTT. The variable domain in full, with the rest retrieved from reference TRBV2 and TRBJ2-3, is EPEVTQTPSHQVTQMGQEVILRCVPISNHLYFYWYRQILGQKVEFLVSFYNNEISEKSEIFDDQFSVERPDGSNFTLKIRSTKLEDSAMYFCASKRLAGTDTQYFGPGTRLTVL.

Comments on this clone: Other DNA sequences of this sample code for an identical CDR3. The genes are TRBV4-1 and TRBJ2-7; TRBD1 aligns across 10 bases. V lost 5 bases and J lost 3; bases outside the gene matches: 7. CDR3 length equals 15 residues. Germline CDR1 MGHRA, CDR2 YSYEKL. CDR3 in amino acids: CASSGGTGERYEQYF. The CDR3 bases are TGCGCCAGCAGCGGCGGGACAGGGGAACGCTACGAGCAGTACTTC.

This sequence joins TRBV10-3 and TRBJ2-7; 10 positions agree with TRBD1. The CDR3 extends over 13 amino acids. The ends lost 6 bases at V and 4 bases at J; junction bases unmatched: 3. CDR1 and CDR2 from the germline V gene are ENHRY and SYGVKD. The CDR3 DNA sequence: TGTGCCATCAGACCGGGACAGGGGTACGAGCAGTACTTC. Protein product: CAIRPGQGYEQYF.

This chain connects TRBV19 to TRBJ2-2, with D maybe TRBD2 (6 bases). Germline V gene sequence: CDR1 LNHDA, CDR2 SQIVND (reference sequence). The CDR3 totals 16 residues. Deletions cut 4 bases from V and 4 bases from J, with 16 bases between. The CDR3 protein is CASSKGLASVTGELFF. The DNA of the CDR3 is TGTGCCAGTAGTAAAGGTCTAGCGTCGGTCACCGGGGAGCTGTTTTTT.

A few counts support this clone. This sequence joins TRBV4-3 and TRBJ2-3; maybe TRBD2 (7 bases). The CDR3 has 15 amino acids. Germline V gene sequence: CDR1 LGHNA, CDR2 YSLEER. V was cut by 0 bases and J by 6 bases, with 13 bases left in between. As DNA, the CDR3 is TGCGCCAGCAGCCAAGATCTTAGGGGGGGGGATACGCAGTATTTT. It yields the protein CASSQDLRGGDTQYF.

This clone has more than one count but fewer than ten. The J gene is TRBJ2-7, the V gene TRBV30; D ambiguous. V was shortened by 0 bases and J by 2 bases, with 14 bases between the two germline ends. Germline CDR1 and CDR2: GTSNPN and SVGIG (reference sequence). This CDR3 has 15 amino acids. The CDR3 bases are TGTGCCTGGAGTGTAGGAACAAAAGGCACCTACGAGCAGTACTTC. Amino acids: CAWSVGTKGTYEQYF.

V and J are TRBV11-1 and TRBJ2-2; 7 nucleotides agree with TRBD1. The CDR3 consists of 17 residues. In germline, CDR1 is SGHAT, CDR2 FQDESV (reference sequence). V shed 0 bases, J shed 6 bases, and the junction held 10 bases outside the gene matches. The CDR3 loop reads CASSLASGTVFSGELFF. The CDR3 DNA sequence: TGTGCCAGCAGCTTAGCCTCCGGGACAGTGTTTTCCGGGGAGCTGTTTTTT.

This clone has a single count. CDR3 in DNA: TGTGCCAGCAGTTCGCTAGCGGGAAAGCAGTACTTC. It specifies CASSSLAGKQYF. The chain combines TRBV6-5 with TRBJ2-7; 9 positions match TRBD2. This CDR3 has 12 residues. Trimming removed 4 bases from V and 8 bases from J; junction bases left unmatched: 3. The V gene's germline CDR1 is MNHEY and CDR2 SVGAGI.

This clone was detected only a few times. The chain couples TRBV7-6 to TRBJ1-1; D possibly corresponds to TRBD1 (5 bases). Germline values: CDR1 SGHVS, CDR2 FNYEAQ. V shed 5 bases and J shed 1 base, with 23 bases lying between them. CDR3 length equals 18 residues. CDR3 DNA: TGTGCCAGCAGCCCCGAGGGTCATAGGGGTCTGGGGAACACTGAAGCTTTCTTT. Amino acid sequence: CASSPEGHRGLGNTEAFF.